This passage covers 12 T cell receptor beta chains from one sample sequenced in a study of T cells after yellow fever vaccination. Each CDR3 protein gets one entry after TCRdb re-called the 5' RACE reads with MiXCR. The data contain roughly 62,000 distinct CDR3 sequences, roughly 6.9% of them seen just once; the ten biggest clones take up roughly 40%. Here the sequenced sample was CD8+ T cells sorted from PBMCs, taken on the day of the first yellow fever vaccination. These receptors originate from a man younger than 35 who received the YFV17D yellow fever vaccine.

Only a few counts were recorded for this clonotype. V and J are TRBV29-1 and TRBJ2-3; D may be TRBD2 (5 bases). The CDR3 is 14 amino acids. Germline V gene lookup returns CDR1 SQVTM and CDR2 ANQGSEA. V shed 1 base and J shed 6 bases, with 14 bases lying between them. The CDR3: CSVEGGPVGDTQYF. CDR3 coding DNA: TGCAGCGTTGAAGGAGGGCCAGTGGGCGATACGCAGTATTTT.

This clonotype was seen repeatedly, ten times or more. This chain connects TRBV4-1 to TRBJ2-5, with D perhaps matching TRBD2 (5 bases). The CDR3 sequence is 14 residues long. Trimming shortened V by 3 bases and J by 4 bases, and 12 bases separated the two germline ends. Germline CDR1 reads MGHRA; CDR2 reads YSYEKL. The CDR3 nucleotides read TGCGCCAGCAGCCATACCGGGGTAGGAGAGACCCAGTACTTC. This sequence encodes CASSHTGVGETQYF.

This clonotype was detected only a few times. CDR3 amino acids: CASSRSPGLNTEAFF. The CDR3 DNA follows: TGTGCCAGCAGCCGAAGTCCCGGGTTAAACACTGAAGCTTTCTTT. This rearrangement joins TRBV7-9 to TRBJ1-1; no reliable D call. Germline assignment: CDR1 SEHNR and CDR2 FQNEAQ (reference sequence). Between the trimmed V and J ends, which lost 5 bases and 2 bases, there was a span of 15 bases. The CDR3 is 15 residues long.

V usage is TRBV6-5 and J usage is TRBJ2-2, with D possibly being TRBD1 or TRBD2 (6 bases each). V was cut by 0 bases and J by 2 bases, with 13 bases left in between. The CDR3 covers 17 residues. Germline V lookup: CDR1 MNHEY, CDR2 SVGAGI. Here the CDR3 DNA reads TGTGCCAGCAGTTACTCGAGGGGGGCTCGCAACACCGGGGAGCTGTTTTTT. This translates into CASSYSRGARNTGELFF.

The chain recombines TRBV12-3 or TRBV12-4 with TRBJ2-1; 12 nucleotides line up with TRBD2. Trimming removed 2 bases from V and 7 bases from J; junction bases left unmatched: 18. The CDR3 contains 20 residues. CDR3 in amino acids: CASSLRVWGTSGYPRNEQFF. The CDR3 bases are TGTGCCAGCAGTTTAAGAGTCTGGGGGACTAGCGGGTACCCTAGGAATGAGCAGTTCTTC.

V and J are TRBV20-1 and TRBJ2-1; 9 positions match TRBD2. Trimming removed 1 base from V and 4 bases from J; junction bases left unmatched: 5. The CDR3 spans 15 residues. Germline loops: CDR1 DFQATT, CDR2 SNEGSKA (reference sequence). In nucleotides, the CDR3 is TGCAGTGCTAGAGTCTCCCTAGCGGGATACAATGAGCAGTTCTTC. Its translation is CSARVSLAGYNEQFF.

This clonotype appeared many times. The genes are TRBV12-3 or TRBV12-4 and TRBJ2-3, with 8 bases aligning to TRBD1. J was trimmed by 2 bases and V by 6 bases; bases with no gene match: 7. There are 15 residues in the CDR3. The CDR3 here is CASSRTGTYTDTQYF. The CDR3 DNA reads as TGTGCCAGCAGCAGGACAGGGACCTACACAGATACGCAGTATTTT.

This clonotype was detected ten times or more. The chain joins TRBV29-1 to TRBJ2-2; D not certain. V was pared by 6 bases and J by 0 bases, with 8 bases between. Germline V gene data show CDR1 as SQVTM and CDR2 as ANQGSEA. The CDR3 contains 13 residues. The CDR3 here is CSVKTTNTGELFF. CDR3 nucleotides: TGCAGCGTGAAGACGACGAACACCGGGGAGCTGTTTTTT.

In DNA, the CDR3 is TGTGCCAGCAGCTTAGATCCCTACACTGAAGCTTTCTTT. Protein: CASSLDPYTEAFF. The chain uses TRBV11-2 and TRBJ1-1, with no clear D. Germline loops: CDR1 SGHAT, CDR2 FQNNGV. Trimming left V 0 bases short and J 3 bases short, with 5 bases between. CDR3 length equals 13 residues.

This chain joins TRBV12-3 or TRBV12-4 and TRBJ1-1; TRBD1 matches at 8 bases. V was clipped by 3 bases and J by 7 bases; unmatched bases: 4. This CDR3 has 13 residues. DNA for the CDR3: TGTGCCAGCAGTTTGGGGACAGGAGTTGAAGCTTTCTTT. This codes for CASSLGTGVEAFF.

CDR3 region: CASSLDKVHETQYF. CDR3 nucleotide sequence: TGTGCCAGCAGCTTGGACAAAGTTCATGAGACCCAGTACTTC. This chain connects TRBV13 to TRBJ2-5; tentatively, D is TRBD1 (5 bases). Per germline, CDR1 PRHDT and CDR2 FYEKMQ (reference sequence). The CDR3 loop spans 14 amino acids. V lost 3 bases to trimming and J lost 5 bases, with 13 bases between them. The full variable domain, with the rest looked up from reference TRBV13 and TRBJ2-5, is AAGVIQSPRHLIKEKRETATLKCYPIPRHDTVYWYQQGPGQDPQFLISFYEKMQSDKGSIPDRFSAQQFSDYHSELNMSSLELGDSALYFCASSLDKVHETQYFGPGTRLLVL.

The chain joins TRBV14 to TRBJ1-6; no firm D call. V shed 0 bases and J shed 0 bases, with 6 bases lying between them. The CDR3 totals 16 residues. Germline CDR1 reads SGHDN; CDR2 reads FVKESK. The CDR3 DNA sequence: TGTGCCAGCAGCCAAGAGGGGAGCTCCTATAATTCACCCCTCCACTTT. This sequence encodes CASSQEGSSYNSPLHF.